This T cell receptor beta chain comes out of a study of T-cell reconstitution after alpha-beta-depleted transplantation in children. A TCRbeta library incorporating unique molecular identifiers was prepared. One entry per CDR3 protein, called by TCRdb with MiXCR from the PCR reads. This sample has approximately 640,000 distinct CDR3 sequences, with 16% found just once. This clonotype was seen many times. The source was PBMCs from the stem cell graft donor, collected from the stem cell graft. The sequence was collected from a human donor who donated a stem cell graft to a child with acute myeloid leukemia.

As DNA, the CDR3 is TGCAGTGCTAGAGATTACGATTTCGACTATGGCTACACCTTC. Protein sequence: CSARDYDFDYGYTF. The V and J genes are TRBV20-1 and TRBJ1-2, with no clear D. The germline V gene has CDR1 DFQATT and CDR2 SNEGSKA (reference sequence). CDR3 length: 14 amino acids. Deletions cut 0 bases from V and 3 bases from J, with 11 bases between.